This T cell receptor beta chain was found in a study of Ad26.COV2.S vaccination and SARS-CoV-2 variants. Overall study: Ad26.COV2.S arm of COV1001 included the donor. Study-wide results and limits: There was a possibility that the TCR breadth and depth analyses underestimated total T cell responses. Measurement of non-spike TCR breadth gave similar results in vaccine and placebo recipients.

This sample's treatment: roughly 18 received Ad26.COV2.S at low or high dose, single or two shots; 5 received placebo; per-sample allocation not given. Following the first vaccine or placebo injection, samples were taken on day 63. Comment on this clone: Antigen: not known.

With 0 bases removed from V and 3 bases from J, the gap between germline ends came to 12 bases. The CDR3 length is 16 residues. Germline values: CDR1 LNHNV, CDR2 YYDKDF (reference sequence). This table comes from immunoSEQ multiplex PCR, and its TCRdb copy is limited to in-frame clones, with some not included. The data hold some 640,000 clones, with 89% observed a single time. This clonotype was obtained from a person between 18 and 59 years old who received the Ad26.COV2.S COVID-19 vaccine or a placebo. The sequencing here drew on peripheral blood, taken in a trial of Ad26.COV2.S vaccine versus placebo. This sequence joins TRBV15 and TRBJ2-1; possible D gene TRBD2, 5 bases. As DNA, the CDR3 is TGTGCCACCAGCAGAGAAAGGCCGGGAATCTACAATGAGCAGTTCTTC. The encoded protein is CATSRERPGIYNEQFF.